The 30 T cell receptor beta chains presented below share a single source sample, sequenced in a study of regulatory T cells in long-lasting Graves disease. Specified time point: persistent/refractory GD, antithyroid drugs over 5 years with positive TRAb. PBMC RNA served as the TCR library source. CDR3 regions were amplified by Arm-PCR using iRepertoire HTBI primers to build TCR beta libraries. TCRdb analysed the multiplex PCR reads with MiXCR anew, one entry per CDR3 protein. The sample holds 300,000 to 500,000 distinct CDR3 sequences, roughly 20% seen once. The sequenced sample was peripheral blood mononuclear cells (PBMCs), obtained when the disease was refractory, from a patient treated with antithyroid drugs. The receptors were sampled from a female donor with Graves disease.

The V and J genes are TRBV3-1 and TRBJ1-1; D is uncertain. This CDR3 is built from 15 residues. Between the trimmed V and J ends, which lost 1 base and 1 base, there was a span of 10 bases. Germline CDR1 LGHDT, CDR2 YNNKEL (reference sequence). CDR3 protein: CASSQGVTSNTEAFF. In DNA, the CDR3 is TGTGCCAGCAGCCAAGGAGTCACGTCGAACACTGAAGCTTTCTTT.

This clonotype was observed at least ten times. CDR3 DNA sequence: TGTGCCAGCAGCCCTGGTGCGGCAGCGAACACCGGGGAGCTGTTTTTT. Its translation is CASSPGAAANTGELFF. This sequence joins TRBV7-2 and TRBJ2-2; D ambiguous. Looked up from germline, CDR1 is SGHTA and CDR2 is FQGNSA. There are 16 residues in the CDR3. Trimming pared 5 bases from V and 0 bases from J, leaving 13 bases between.

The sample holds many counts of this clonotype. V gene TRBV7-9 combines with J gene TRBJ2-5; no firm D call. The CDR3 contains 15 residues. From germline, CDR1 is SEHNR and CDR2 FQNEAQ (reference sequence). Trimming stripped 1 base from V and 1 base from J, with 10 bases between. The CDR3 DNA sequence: TGTGCCAGCAGCTTAGTTCTAGGAGCCCAAGAGACCCAGTACTTC. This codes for CASSLVLGAQETQYF.

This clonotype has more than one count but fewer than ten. This chain's CDR3 is CSARDYAGVEKLFF. CDR3 sequence (DNA): TGCAGTGCTAGAGATTACGCTGGGGTTGAAAAACTGTTTTTT. V is TRBV20-1 and J is TRBJ1-4; D gene unclear. The CDR3 covers 14 residues. Germline values: CDR1 DFQATT, CDR2 SNEGSKA (reference sequence). V dropped 0 bases and J dropped 7 bases, with 12 bases sitting between them.

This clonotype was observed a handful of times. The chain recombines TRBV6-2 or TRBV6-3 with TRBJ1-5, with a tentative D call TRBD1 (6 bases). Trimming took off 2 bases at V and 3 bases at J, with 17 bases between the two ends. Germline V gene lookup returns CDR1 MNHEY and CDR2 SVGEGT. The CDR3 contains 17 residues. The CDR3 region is CASSYTTGKLPNQPQHF. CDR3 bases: TGTGCCAGCAGTTACACCACAGGGAAGCTGCCCAATCAGCCCCAGCATTTT.

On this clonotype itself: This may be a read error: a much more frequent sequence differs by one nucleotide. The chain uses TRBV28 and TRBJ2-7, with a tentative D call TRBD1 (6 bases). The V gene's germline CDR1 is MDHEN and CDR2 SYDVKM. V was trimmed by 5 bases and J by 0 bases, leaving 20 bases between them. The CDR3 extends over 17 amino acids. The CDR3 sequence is CASSPPRSGVSSYEQYF. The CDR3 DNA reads TGTGCCAGCAGTCCCCCAAGGTCAGGGGTAAGCTCCTACGAGCAGTACTTC.

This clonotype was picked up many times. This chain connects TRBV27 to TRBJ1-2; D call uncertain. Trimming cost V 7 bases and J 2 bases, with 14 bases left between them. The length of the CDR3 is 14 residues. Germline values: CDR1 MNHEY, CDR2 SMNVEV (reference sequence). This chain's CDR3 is CASTLYVGNYGYTF. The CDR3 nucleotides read TGTGCCAGCACCCTTTATGTGGGCAACTATGGCTACACCTTC.

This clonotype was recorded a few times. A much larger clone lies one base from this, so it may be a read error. The DNA for the CDR3 is TGTGCCAGCTCACCAGAAGGGGGCCAAGAGACCCAGTACTTC. This codes for CASSPEGGQETQYF. The chain has TRBV18 and TRBJ2-5, with D tentatively TRBD1 (6 bases). V was cut by 2 bases and J by 1 base, with 8 bases left in between. The CDR3 runs to 14 residues. Looked up from germline, CDR1 is KGHSH and CDR2 is LQKENI. The entire variable domain, with the rest obtained from reference TRBV18 and TRBJ2-5, is as follows: NAGVMQNPRHLVRRRGQEARLRCSPMKGHSHVYWYRQLPEEGLKFMVYLQKENIIDESGMPKERFSAEFPKEGPSILRIQQVVRGDSAAYFCASSPEGGQETQYFGPGTRLLVL.

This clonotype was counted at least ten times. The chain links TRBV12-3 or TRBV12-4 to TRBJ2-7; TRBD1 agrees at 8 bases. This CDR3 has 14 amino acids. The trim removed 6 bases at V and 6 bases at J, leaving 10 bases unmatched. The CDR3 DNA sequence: TGTGCCAGCAGCCAGGGACAGGATATTGCCGAGCAGTACTTC. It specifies CASSQGQDIAEQYF.

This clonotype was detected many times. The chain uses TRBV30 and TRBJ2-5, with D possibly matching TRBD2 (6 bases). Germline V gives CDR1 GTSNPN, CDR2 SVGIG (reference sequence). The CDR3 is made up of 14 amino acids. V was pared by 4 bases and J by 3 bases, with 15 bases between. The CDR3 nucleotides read TGTGCCTGGAATGCAGCGGGCAAAAAAGAGACCCAGTACTTC. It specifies CAWNAAGKKETQYF.

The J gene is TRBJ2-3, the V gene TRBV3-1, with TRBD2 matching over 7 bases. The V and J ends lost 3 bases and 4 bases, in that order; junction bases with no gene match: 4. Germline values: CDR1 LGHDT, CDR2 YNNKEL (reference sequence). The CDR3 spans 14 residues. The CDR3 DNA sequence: TGTGCCAGCAGCCACGGCGGGAGTGCAGATACGCAGTATTTT. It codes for CASSHGGSADTQYF.

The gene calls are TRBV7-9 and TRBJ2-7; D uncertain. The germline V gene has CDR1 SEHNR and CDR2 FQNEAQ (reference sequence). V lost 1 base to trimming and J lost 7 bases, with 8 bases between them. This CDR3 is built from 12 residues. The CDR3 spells CASSLDSREQYF. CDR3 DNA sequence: TGTGCCAGCAGCTTAGACTCTCGAGAGCAGTACTTC.

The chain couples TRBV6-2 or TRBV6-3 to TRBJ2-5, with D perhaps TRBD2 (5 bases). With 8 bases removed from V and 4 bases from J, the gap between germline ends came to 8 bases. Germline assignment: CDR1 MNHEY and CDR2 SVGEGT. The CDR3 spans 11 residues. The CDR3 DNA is TGTGCCAGCTGGACTGGAGAGACCCAGTACTTC. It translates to CASWTGETQYF.

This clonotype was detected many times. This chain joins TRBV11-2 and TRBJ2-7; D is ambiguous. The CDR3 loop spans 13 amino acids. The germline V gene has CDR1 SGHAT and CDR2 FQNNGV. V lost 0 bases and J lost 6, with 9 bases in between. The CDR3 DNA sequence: TGTGCCAGCAGCTTAGATACTACTCGCGAGCAGTACTTC. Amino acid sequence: CASSLDTTREQYF.

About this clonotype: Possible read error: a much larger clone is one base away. This CDR3 reads CATSDDTTSTGELFF. CDR3 coding DNA: TGTGCCACCAGTGACGACACAACGAGCACCGGGGAGCTGTTTTTT. The rearrangement links TRBV24-1 to TRBJ2-2; D not certain. Trimming cost V 4 bases and J 4 bases, with 12 bases left between them. The CDR3 consists of 15 residues. CDR1 and CDR2 (germline): KGHDR, SFDVKD.

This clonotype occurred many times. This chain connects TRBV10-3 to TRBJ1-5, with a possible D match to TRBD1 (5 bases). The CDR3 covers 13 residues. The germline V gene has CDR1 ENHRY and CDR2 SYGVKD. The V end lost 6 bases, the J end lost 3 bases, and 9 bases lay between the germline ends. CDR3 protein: CAIRDIPNQPQHF. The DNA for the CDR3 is TGTGCCATCAGGGACATACCCAATCAGCCCCAGCATTTT.

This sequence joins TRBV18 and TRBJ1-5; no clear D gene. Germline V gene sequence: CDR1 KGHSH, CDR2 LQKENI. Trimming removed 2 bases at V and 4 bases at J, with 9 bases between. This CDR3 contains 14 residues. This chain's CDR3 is CASSPARRNQPQHF. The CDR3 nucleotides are TGTGCCAGCTCACCAGCACGGAGAAATCAGCCCCAGCATTTT.

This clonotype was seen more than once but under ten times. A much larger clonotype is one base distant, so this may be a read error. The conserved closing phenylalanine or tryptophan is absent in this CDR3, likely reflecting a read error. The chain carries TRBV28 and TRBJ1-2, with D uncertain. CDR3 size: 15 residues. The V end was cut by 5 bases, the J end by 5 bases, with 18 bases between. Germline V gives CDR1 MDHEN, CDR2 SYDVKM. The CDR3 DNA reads TGTGCCAGCAGTGCCAGCCTAACCTCTTGGTATGGCTACACCCTC. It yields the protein CASSASLTSWYGYTL.

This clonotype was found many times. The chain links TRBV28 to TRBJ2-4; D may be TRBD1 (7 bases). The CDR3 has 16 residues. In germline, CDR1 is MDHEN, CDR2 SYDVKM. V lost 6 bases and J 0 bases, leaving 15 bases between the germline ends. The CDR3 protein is CASRTGTPLAKNIQYF. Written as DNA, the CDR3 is TGTGCCAGCAGGACAGGGACTCCATTAGCCAAAAACATTCAGTACTTC.

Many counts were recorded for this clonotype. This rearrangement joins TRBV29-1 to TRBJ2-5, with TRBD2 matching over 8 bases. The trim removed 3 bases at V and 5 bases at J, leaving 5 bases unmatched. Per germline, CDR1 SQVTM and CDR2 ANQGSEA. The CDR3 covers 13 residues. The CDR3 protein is CSVERGAGETQYF. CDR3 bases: TGCAGCGTTGAGCGGGGGGCAGGGGAGACCCAGTACTTC.

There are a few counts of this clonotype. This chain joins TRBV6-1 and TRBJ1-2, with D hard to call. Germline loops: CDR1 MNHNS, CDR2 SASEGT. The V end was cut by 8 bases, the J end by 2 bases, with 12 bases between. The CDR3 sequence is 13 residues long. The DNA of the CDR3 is TGTGCCAGCGGGGTGGGGTTGAACTATGGCTACACCTTC. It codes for CASGVGLNYGYTF.

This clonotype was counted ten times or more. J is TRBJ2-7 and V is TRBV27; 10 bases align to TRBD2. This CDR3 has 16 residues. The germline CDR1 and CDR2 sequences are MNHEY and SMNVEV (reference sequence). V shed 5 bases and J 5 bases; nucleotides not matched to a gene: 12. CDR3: CASSPQGGTSANEQYF. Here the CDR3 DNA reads TGTGCCAGCAGTCCTCAGGGGGGGACTAGCGCTAACGAGCAGTACTTC.

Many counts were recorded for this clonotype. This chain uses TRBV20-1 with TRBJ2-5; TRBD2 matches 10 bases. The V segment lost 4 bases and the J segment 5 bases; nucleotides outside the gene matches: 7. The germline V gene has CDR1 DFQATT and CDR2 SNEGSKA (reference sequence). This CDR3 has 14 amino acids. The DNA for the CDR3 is TGCAGTGCTACTTTTCTAGCGGGAGCTGAGACCCAGTACTTC. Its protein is CSATFLAGAETQYF.

The CDR3 DNA follows: TGTGCCAGCAGTTTAACTGAGGCCTACGAGCAGTACTTC. This encodes CASSLTEAYEQYF. This chain uses TRBV28 with TRBJ2-7; D gene unclear. Germline CDR1 MDHEN, CDR2 SYDVKM. The length of the CDR3 is 13 residues. With 2 bases removed from V and 2 bases from J, the gap between germline ends came to 7 bases.

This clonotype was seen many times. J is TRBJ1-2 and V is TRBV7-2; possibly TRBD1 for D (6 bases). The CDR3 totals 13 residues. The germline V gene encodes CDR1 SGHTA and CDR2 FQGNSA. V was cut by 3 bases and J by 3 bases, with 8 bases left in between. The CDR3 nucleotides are TGTGCCAGCAGCTTTAACAGGGACTATGGCTACACCTTC. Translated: CASSFNRDYGYTF.

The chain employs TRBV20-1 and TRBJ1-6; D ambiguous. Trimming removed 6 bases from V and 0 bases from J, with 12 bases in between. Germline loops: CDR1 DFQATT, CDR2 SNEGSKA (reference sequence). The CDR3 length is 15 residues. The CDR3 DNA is TGCAGTGCGGCAGCAAGTAGCTCCTATAATTCACCCCTCCACTTT. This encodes CSAAASSSYNSPLHF.

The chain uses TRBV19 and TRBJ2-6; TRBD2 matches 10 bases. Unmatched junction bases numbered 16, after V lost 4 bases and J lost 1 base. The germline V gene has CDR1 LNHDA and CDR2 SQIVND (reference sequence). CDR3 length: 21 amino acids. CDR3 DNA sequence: TGTGCCAGTAGTAGCTCCCGGGACAGACTAGCGGGCCTATCTGGGGCCAACGTCCTGACTTTC. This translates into CASSSSRDRLAGLSGANVLTF.

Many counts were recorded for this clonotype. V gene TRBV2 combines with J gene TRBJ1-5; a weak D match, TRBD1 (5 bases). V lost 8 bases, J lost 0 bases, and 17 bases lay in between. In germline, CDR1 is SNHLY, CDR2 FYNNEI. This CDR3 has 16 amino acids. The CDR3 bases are TGTGCCAGCGCCGCGTCAGGGATTGTTAGCAATCAGCCCCAGCATTTT. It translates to CASAASGIVSNQPQHF. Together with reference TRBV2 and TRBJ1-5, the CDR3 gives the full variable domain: EPEVTQTPSHQVTQMGQEVILRCVPISNHLYFYWYRQILGQKVEFLVSFYNNEISEKSEIFDDQFSVERPDGSNFTLKIRSTKLEDSAMYFCASAASGIVSNQPQHFGDGTRLSIL.

The CDR3 loop reads CASSQMSTNTEAFF. The CDR3 DNA is TGTGCCAGCAGCCAAATGTCAACGAACACTGAAGCTTTCTTT. V and J are TRBV3-1 and TRBJ1-1; D gene unclear. CDR3 length: 14 amino acids. Trimming took off 2 bases at V and 1 base at J, with 8 bases between the two ends. The germline CDR1 and CDR2 sequences are LGHDT and YNNKEL (reference sequence). Together with reference TRBV3-1 and TRBJ1-1, the CDR3 gives the full variable domain: DTAVSQTPKYLVTQMGNDKSIKCEQNLGHDTMYWYKQDSKKFLKIMFSYNNKELIINETVPNRFSPKSPDKAHLNLHINSLELGDSAVYFCASSQMSTNTEAFFGQGTRLTVV.

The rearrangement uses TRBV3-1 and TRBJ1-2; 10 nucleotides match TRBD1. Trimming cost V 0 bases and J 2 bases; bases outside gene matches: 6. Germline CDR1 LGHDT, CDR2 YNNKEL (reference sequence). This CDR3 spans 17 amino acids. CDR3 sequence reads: CASSQEGQGTYNYGYTF. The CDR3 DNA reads TGTGCCAGCAGCCAAGAGGGACAGGGGACGTACAACTATGGCTACACCTTC.